This is a list of T cell receptor beta chains from one sample in a study of beta chain features in type 1 diabetes. Assay: immunoSEQ multiplex PCR; the TCRdb copy retains only in-frame clones and omits some. Among 600,000 to 700,000 clones listed, about an eighth were seen once. The material sequenced was naive CD4+ T cells from blood. Every receptor here comes from a young man with type 1 diabetes. The CDR3 runs from the conserved cysteine through the conserved F or W. A D gene is named only where the DNA matches it firmly. Only part of the rows carry a size: once, few, many, or a class if the clone is expanded.

len: 15
j_gene: TRBJ2-5
abundance: few
v_gene: TRBV27
d_gene: TRBD1
CDR3aa: CASSFWQGADETQYF
CDR3nt: TGTGCCAGCAGTTTCTGGCAGGGGGCCGACGAGACCCAGTACTTC

len: 17
j_gene: TRBJ1-5
abundance: few
v_gene: TRBV2
d_gene: TRBD1
CDR3aa: CASNNEGTGDRNQPQHF
CDR3nt: TGTGCCAGCAATAATGAAGGGACAGGGGATAGAAATCAGCCCCAGCATTTT

len: 11
j_gene: TRBJ2-5
abundance: NA
v_gene: TRBV28
d_gene: NA
CDR3aa: CASSVRETQYF
CDR3nt: TGTGCCAGCAGCGTCAGGGAGACCCAGTACTTC

len: 13
j_gene: TRBJ1-6
abundance: NA
v_gene: TRBV7-9
d_gene: NA
CDR3aa: CASSPYEISPLHF
CDR3nt: TGTGCCAGCAGCCCCTATGAAATTTCACCCCTCCACTTT

len: 12
j_gene: TRBJ2-4
abundance: NA
v_gene: TRBV29-1
d_gene: NA
CDR3aa: CSVDGPSGIQYF
CDR3nt: TGCAGCGTTGATGGTCCCTCGGGCATTCAGTACTTC

len: 13
j_gene: TRBJ1-1
abundance: NA
v_gene: TRBV5-1
d_gene: NA
CDR3aa: CASSLAPATEAFF
CDR3nt: TGCGCCAGCAGCTTGGCCCCAGCCACTGAAGCTTTCTTT

len: 14
j_gene: TRBJ1-5
abundance: once
v_gene: TRBV30
d_gene: NA
CDR3aa: CAWSVDLSNQPQHF
CDR3nt: TGTGCCTGGAGTGTGGATCTCAGCAATCAGCCCCAGCATTTT

len: 15
j_gene: TRBJ2-5
abundance: NA
v_gene: TRBV7-2
d_gene: TRBD1
CDR3aa: CASSQRTGRMETQYF
CDR3nt: TGTGCCAGCAGCCAAAGGACAGGGAGAATGGAGACCCAGTACTTC

len: 13
j_gene: TRBJ2-5
abundance: NA
v_gene: TRBV28
d_gene: TRBD2
CDR3aa: CASSLGLAETQYF
CDR3nt: TGTGCCAGCAGCCTGGGACTAGCGGAGACCCAGTACTTC

len: 18
j_gene: TRBJ1-5
abundance: NA
v_gene: TRBV6-1
d_gene: TRBD1
CDR3aa: CASSGLPGQGSFGQPQHF
CDR3nt: TGTGCCAGCAGTGGCCTCCCGGGACAGGGGAGTTTTGGGCAGCCCCAGCATTTT

len: 12
j_gene: TRBJ2-5
abundance: few
v_gene: TRBV25-1
d_gene: NA
CDR3aa: CASSEIEETQYF
CDR3nt: TGTGCCAGCAGTGAGATAGAAGAGACCCAGTACTTC

len: 14
j_gene: TRBJ1-2
abundance: NA
v_gene: TRBV10-3
d_gene: NA
CDR3aa: CAISPTYRNNGYTF
CDR3nt: TGTGCCATCAGTCCTACCTACCGGAATAATGGCTACACCTTC

len: 13
j_gene: TRBJ1-1
abundance: NA
v_gene: TRBV2
d_gene: NA
CDR3aa: CASRALGTTEAFF
CDR3nt: TGTGCCAGCAGGGCCTTGGGGACCACTGAAGCTTTCTTT

len: 14
j_gene: TRBJ1-6
abundance: few
v_gene: TRBV2
d_gene: TRBD1
CDR3aa: CASILDRANSPLHF
CDR3nt: TGTGCCAGCATATTAGACAGGGCTAATTCACCCCTCCACTTT

len: 15
j_gene: TRBJ2-7
abundance: NA
v_gene: TRBV4-3
d_gene: NA
CDR3aa: CASSPQRDVLYEQYF
CDR3nt: TGCGCCAGCAGCCCGCAACGGGACGTACTATACGAGCAGTACTTC

len: 10
j_gene: TRBJ1-4
abundance: few
v_gene: TRBV28
d_gene: NA
CDR3aa: CATLGQKLFF
CDR3nt: TGTGCCACCCTGGGGCAGAAACTGTTTTTT

len: 13
j_gene: TRBJ1-6
abundance: NA
v_gene: TRBV6-1
d_gene: NA
CDR3aa: CASSDAVNSPLHF
CDR3nt: TGTGCCAGCAGTGATGCGGTTAATTCACCCCTCCACTTT

len: 16
j_gene: TRBJ2-7
abundance: NA
v_gene: TRBV28
d_gene: NA
CDR3aa: CASSLRQGTSSYEQYF
CDR3nt: TGTGCCAGCAGTTTAAGGCAGGGCACCTCCTCATACGAGCAGTACTTC

len: 14
j_gene: TRBJ2-7
abundance: NA
v_gene: TRBV11-2
d_gene: NA
CDR3aa: CASSSHQGTYEQYF
CDR3nt: TGTGCCAGCAGCTCTCATCAGGGAACCTACGAGCAGTACTTC

len: 14
j_gene: TRBJ2-7
abundance: NA
v_gene: TRBV18
d_gene: NA
CDR3aa: CASSPSEGSYEQYF
CDR3nt: TGTGCCAGCTCACCATCGGAGGGATCCTACGAGCAGTACTTC

len: 13
j_gene: TRBJ1-1
abundance: NA
v_gene: TRBV29-1
d_gene: NA
CDR3aa: CSVLTGKNTEAFF
CDR3nt: TGCAGCGTCCTGACGGGAAAGAACACTGAAGCTTTCTTT

len: 11
j_gene: TRBJ2-1
abundance: few
v_gene: TRBV2
d_gene: NA
CDR3aa: CASRGYNEQFF
CDR3nt: TGTGCCAGCAGGGGCTACAATGAGCAGTTCTTC

len: 13
j_gene: TRBJ2-1
abundance: NA
v_gene: TRBV5-1
d_gene: NA
CDR3aa: CASSLPGGNEQFF
CDR3nt: TGCGCCAGCAGCTTGCCAGGGGGGAATGAGCAGTTCTTC

len: 10
j_gene: TRBJ2-1
abundance: NA
v_gene: TRBV7-2
d_gene: NA
CDR3aa: CASSSGEQFF
CDR3nt: TGTGCCAGCAGCTCGGGGGAGCAGTTCTTC

len: 14
j_gene: TRBJ2-3
abundance: NA
v_gene: TRBV14
d_gene: NA
CDR3aa: CASSRGRGTDTQYF
CDR3nt: TGTGCCAGCAGCCGCGGTAGGGGCACAGATACGCAGTATTTT

len: 18
j_gene: TRBJ2-6
abundance: NA
v_gene: TRBV5-6
d_gene: NA
CDR3aa: CASSLAVGRIPGANVLTF
CDR3nt: TGTGCCAGCAGCTTGGCAGTAGGCCGGATCCCTGGGGCCAACGTCCTGACTTTC

len: 13
j_gene: TRBJ2-7
abundance: few
v_gene: TRBV19
d_gene: NA
CDR3aa: CASSSGVSYEQYF
CDR3nt: TGTGCCAGTAGTAGCGGGGTCTCCTACGAGCAGTACTTC

len: 13
j_gene: TRBJ2-1
abundance: NA
v_gene: TRBV11-2
d_gene: NA
CDR3aa: CASSFSGGNEQFF
CDR3nt: TGTGCCAGCAGCTTTTCCGGGGGAAATGAGCAGTTCTTC

len: 16
j_gene: TRBJ1-2
abundance: few
v_gene: TRBV4-1
d_gene: NA
CDR3aa: CASSQGAARTNYGYTF
CDR3nt: TGCGCCAGCAGCCAAGGGGCGGCGCGGACTAACTATGGCTACACCTTC

len: 13
j_gene: TRBJ1-2
abundance: few
v_gene: TRBV10-3
d_gene: NA
CDR3aa: CAISDLLNYGYTF
CDR3nt: TGTGCCATCAGTGATCTACTTAACTATGGCTACACCTTC

len: 15
j_gene: TRBJ2-2
abundance: few
v_gene: TRBV7-3
d_gene: TRBD1
CDR3aa: CASSLDRTGAGELFF
CDR3nt: TGTGCCAGCAGCTTGGATCGGACAGGGGCCGGGGAGCTGTTTTTT

len: 12
j_gene: TRBJ2-5
abundance: NA
v_gene: TRBV28
d_gene: NA
CDR3aa: CASNPLGETQYF
CDR3nt: TGTGCCAGCAATCCGCTGGGGGAGACCCAGTACTTC

len: 10
j_gene: TRBJ2-5
abundance: NA
v_gene: TRBV30
d_gene: NA
CDR3aa: CASGQETQYF
CDR3nt: TGTGCCTCGGGGCAAGAGACCCAGTACTTC

len: 11
j_gene: TRBJ1-5
abundance: few
v_gene: TRBV2
d_gene: NA
CDR3aa: CASSENQPQHF
CDR3nt: TGTGCCAGCAGTGAAAATCAGCCCCAGCATTTT

len: 12
j_gene: TRBJ2-1
abundance: NA
v_gene: TRBV11-2
d_gene: NA
CDR3aa: CASSYQGYEQFF
CDR3nt: TGTGCCAGCAGCTATCAGGGGTATGAGCAGTTCTTC

len: 16
j_gene: TRBJ2-5
abundance: NA
v_gene: TRBV28
d_gene: TRBD1
CDR3aa: CASSSHGTGGRETQYF
CDR3nt: TGTGCCAGCAGTTCCCACGGGACAGGGGGCAGAGAGACCCAGTACTTC

len: 12
j_gene: TRBJ2-7
abundance: NA
v_gene: TRBV18
d_gene: TRBD2
CDR3aa: CASSGGTYEQYF
CDR3nt: TGTGCCAGCTCGGGGGGGACCTACGAGCAGTACTTC

len: 15
j_gene: TRBJ2-1
abundance: NA
v_gene: TRBV6-1
d_gene: NA
CDR3aa: CASSQEVFAYNEQFF
CDR3nt: TGTGCCAGCAGTCAAGAGGTATTTGCGTACAATGAGCAGTTCTTC

len: 15
j_gene: TRBJ2-1
abundance: NA
v_gene: TRBV6-5
d_gene: TRBD2
CDR3aa: CASSPGVAGVAEQFF
CDR3nt: TGTGCCAGCAGTCCCGGTGTAGCGGGGGTTGCTGAGCAGTTCTTC

len: 16
j_gene: TRBJ2-1
abundance: few
v_gene: TRBV13
d_gene: TRBD2
CDR3aa: CASSLKASGIYNEQFF
CDR3nt: TGTGCCAGCAGCTTAAAGGCTAGCGGGATATACAATGAGCAGTTCTTC

len: 18
j_gene: TRBJ2-1
abundance: few
v_gene: TRBV4-2
d_gene: TRBD2
CDR3aa: CASSQDGSGTSGYNEQFF
CDR3nt: TGTGCCAGCAGCCAAGACGGGAGCGGGACTAGCGGGTACAATGAGCAGTTCTTC

len: 14
j_gene: TRBJ2-7
abundance: NA
v_gene: TRBV15
d_gene: NA
CDR3aa: CATSYSVGIYEQYF
CDR3nt: TGTGCCACCAGCTATAGCGTCGGAATCTACGAGCAGTACTTC

len: 12
j_gene: TRBJ1-2
abundance: NA
v_gene: TRBV9
d_gene: NA
CDR3aa: CASSVEGDRYTF
CDR3nt: TGTGCCAGCAGCGTAGAAGGGGACCGCTACACCTTC

len: 13
j_gene: TRBJ2-1
abundance: few
v_gene: TRBV29-1
d_gene: NA
CDR3aa: CSVEGRVWDEQFF
CDR3nt: TGCAGCGTTGAGGGACGGGTTTGGGATGAGCAGTTCTTC

len: 14
j_gene: TRBJ2-3
abundance: NA
v_gene: TRBV19
d_gene: NA
CDR3aa: CASTRGYSTDTQYF
CDR3nt: TGTGCCAGTACCAGAGGGTATAGCACAGATACGCAGTATTTT

len: 15
j_gene: TRBJ1-2
abundance: NA
v_gene: TRBV10-3
d_gene: TRBD1
CDR3aa: CAISLGTGGTYGYTF
CDR3nt: TGTGCCATCAGCCTGGGGACAGGGGGCACCTATGGCTACACCTTC

len: 17
j_gene: TRBJ1-2
abundance: NA
v_gene: TRBV25-1
d_gene: TRBD1
CDR3aa: CASSELGTDNTLYGYTF
CDR3nt: TGTGCCAGCAGTGAATTGGGGACAGACAATACACTCTATGGCTACACCTTC

len: 13
j_gene: TRBJ1-1
abundance: NA
v_gene: TRBV7-2
d_gene: NA
CDR3aa: CASSLSVNTEAFF
CDR3nt: TGTGCCAGCAGCTTGTCAGTTAACACTGAAGCTTTCTTT

len: 16
j_gene: TRBJ2-3
abundance: NA
v_gene: TRBV5-1
d_gene: NA
CDR3aa: CASSPGGGDTTDTQYF
CDR3nt: TGCGCCAGCAGCCCCGGGGGCGGGGACACCACAGATACGCAGTATTTT

len: 15
j_gene: TRBJ1-3
abundance: few
v_gene: TRBV2
d_gene: NA
CDR3aa: CASSPRWGTGNTIYF
CDR3nt: TGTGCCAGCAGTCCTCGGTGGGGGACTGGAAACACCATATATTTT

len: 15
j_gene: TRBJ1-4
abundance: NA
v_gene: TRBV25-1
d_gene: NA
CDR3aa: CASSDVDRPSGKLFF
CDR3nt: TGTGCCAGCAGTGACGTAGACAGGCCATCCGGGAAACTGTTTTTT

len: 12
j_gene: TRBJ1-2
abundance: NA
v_gene: TRBV6-6
d_gene: NA
CDR3aa: CASTRQNYGYTF
CDR3nt: TGTGCCAGCACGAGACAGAACTATGGCTACACCTTC

len: 16
j_gene: TRBJ2-7
abundance: NA
v_gene: TRBV28
d_gene: NA
CDR3aa: CASSTGTSGAFYEQYF
CDR3nt: TGTGCCAGCAGCACCGGGACTTCCGGAGCTTTCTACGAGCAGTACTTC

len: 12
j_gene: TRBJ2-6
abundance: few
v_gene: TRBV6-6
d_gene: NA
CDR3aa: CAAGTGANVLTF
CDR3nt: TGTGCCGCAGGGACTGGGGCCAACGTCCTGACTTTC